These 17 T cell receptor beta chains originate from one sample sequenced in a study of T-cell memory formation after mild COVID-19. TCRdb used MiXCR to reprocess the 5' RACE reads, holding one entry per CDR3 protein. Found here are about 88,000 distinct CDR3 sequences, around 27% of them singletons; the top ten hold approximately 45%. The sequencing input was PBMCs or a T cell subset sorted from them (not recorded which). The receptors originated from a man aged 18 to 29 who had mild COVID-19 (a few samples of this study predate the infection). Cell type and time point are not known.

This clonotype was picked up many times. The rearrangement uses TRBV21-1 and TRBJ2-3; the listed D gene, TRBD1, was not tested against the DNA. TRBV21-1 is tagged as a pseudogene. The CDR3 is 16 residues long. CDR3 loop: CASSDRGTGGPDTQYF. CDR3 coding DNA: TGTGCCAGCAGCGACCGAGGGACAGGGGGTCCAGATACGCAGTATTTT.

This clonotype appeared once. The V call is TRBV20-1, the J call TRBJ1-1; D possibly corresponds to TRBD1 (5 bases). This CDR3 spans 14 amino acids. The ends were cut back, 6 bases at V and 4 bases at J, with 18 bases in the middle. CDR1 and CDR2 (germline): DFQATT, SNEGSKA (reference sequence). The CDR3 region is CSATPGGSVTEAFF. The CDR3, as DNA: TGCAGTGCGACACCGGGGGGATCGGTCACTGAAGCTTTCTTT.

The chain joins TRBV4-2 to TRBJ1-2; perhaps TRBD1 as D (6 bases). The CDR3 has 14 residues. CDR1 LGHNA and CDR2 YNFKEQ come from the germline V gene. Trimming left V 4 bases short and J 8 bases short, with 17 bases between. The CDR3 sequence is CASSLGGAPTGYTF. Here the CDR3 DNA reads TGTGCCAGCAGCCTGGGGGGGGCGCCTACCGGCTACACCTTC.

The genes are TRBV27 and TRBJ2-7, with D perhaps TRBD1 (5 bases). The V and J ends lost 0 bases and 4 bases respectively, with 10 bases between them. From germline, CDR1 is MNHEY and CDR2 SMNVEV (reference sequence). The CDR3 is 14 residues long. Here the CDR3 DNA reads TGTGCCAGCAGTTTATCGGTGGGGCTTTACGAGCAGTACTTC. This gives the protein CASSLSVGLYEQYF.

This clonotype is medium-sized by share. The CDR3, as DNA: TGCAGTGCTAGAGATTTGACCACCTCCTACAATGAGCAGTTCTTC. This translates into CSARDLTTSYNEQFF. V is TRBV20-1 and J is TRBJ2-1; no clear D gene. The CDR3 spans 15 residues. Looked up from germline, CDR1 is DFQATT and CDR2 is SNEGSKA (reference sequence). V dropped 0 bases and J dropped 0 bases, with 9 bases sitting between them.

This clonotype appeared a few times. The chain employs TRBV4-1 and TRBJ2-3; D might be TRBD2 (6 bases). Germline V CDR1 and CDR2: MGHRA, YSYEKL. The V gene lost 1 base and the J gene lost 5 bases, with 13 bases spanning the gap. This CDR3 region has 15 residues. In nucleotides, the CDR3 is TGCGCCAGCAGCCAAGGAAGGGACTGGGGAGATACGCAGTATTTT. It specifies CASSQGRDWGDTQYF.

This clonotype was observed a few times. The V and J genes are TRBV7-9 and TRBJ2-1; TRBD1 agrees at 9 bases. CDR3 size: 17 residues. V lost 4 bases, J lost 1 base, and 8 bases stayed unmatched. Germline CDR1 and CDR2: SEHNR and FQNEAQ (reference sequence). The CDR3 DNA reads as TGTGCCAGCAGCTCAAGACCGACAGGGGGGTCCTACAATGAGCAGTTCTTC. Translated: CASSSRPTGGSYNEQFF.

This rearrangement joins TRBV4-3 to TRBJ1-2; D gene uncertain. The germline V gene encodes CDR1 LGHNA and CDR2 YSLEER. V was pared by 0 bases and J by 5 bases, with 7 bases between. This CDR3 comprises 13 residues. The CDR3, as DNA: TGCGCCAGCAGCCAAGAATTCGGGTATGGCTACACCTTC. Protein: CASSQEFGYGYTF.

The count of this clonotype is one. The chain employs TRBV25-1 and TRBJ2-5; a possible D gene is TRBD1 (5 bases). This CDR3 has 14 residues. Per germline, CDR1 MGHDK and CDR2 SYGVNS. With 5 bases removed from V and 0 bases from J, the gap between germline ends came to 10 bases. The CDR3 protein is CASSKGRDQETQYF. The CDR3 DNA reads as TGTGCCAGCAGTAAGGGGCGTGACCAAGAGACCCAGTACTTC.

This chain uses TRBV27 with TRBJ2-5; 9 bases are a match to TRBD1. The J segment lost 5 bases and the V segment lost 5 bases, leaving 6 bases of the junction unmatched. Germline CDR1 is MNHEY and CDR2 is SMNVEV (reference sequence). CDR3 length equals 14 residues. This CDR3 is CASSLGTGWETQYF. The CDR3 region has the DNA TGTGCCAGCAGTCTCGGGACAGGGTGGGAGACCCAGTACTTC.

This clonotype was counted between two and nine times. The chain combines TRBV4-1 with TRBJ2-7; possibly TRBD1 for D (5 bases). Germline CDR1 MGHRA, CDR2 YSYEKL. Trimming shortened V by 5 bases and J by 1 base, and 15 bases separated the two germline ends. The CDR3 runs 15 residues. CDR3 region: CASSAFSDSSYEQYV. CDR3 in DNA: TGCGCCAGCAGCGCATTTAGTGACAGTTCCTACGAGCAGTACGTC.

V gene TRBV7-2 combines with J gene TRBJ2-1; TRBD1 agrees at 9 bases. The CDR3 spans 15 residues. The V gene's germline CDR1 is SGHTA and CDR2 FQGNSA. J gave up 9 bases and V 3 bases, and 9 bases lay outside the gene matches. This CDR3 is CASSFRDRVFIEQFF. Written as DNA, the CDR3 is TGTGCCAGCAGCTTCCGGGACAGGGTCTTTATTGAGCAGTTCTTC.

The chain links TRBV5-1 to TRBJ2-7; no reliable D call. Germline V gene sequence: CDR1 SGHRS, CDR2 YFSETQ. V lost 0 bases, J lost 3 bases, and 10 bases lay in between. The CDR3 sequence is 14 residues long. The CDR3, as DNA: TGCGCCAGCAGCTTGGCGGCAAACAGCTACGAGCAGTACTTC. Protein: CASSLAANSYEQYF.

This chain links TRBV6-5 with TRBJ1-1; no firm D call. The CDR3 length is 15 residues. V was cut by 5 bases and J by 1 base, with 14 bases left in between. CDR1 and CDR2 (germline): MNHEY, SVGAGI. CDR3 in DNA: TGTGCCAGCAGTCCCAACCGGGATGGGAACACTGAAGCTTTCTTT. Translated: CASSPNRDGNTEAFF.

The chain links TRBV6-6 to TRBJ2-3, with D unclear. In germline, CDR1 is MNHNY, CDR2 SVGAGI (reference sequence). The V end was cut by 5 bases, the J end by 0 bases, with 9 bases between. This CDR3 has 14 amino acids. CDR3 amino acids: CASSRLDSTDTQYF. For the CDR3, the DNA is TGTGCCAGCAGTCGACTCGACAGCACAGATACGCAGTATTTT.

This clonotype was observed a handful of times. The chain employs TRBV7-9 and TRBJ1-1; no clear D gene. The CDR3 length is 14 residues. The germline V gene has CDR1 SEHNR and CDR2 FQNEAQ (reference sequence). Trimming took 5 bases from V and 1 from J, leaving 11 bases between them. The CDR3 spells CASSPPSENTEAFF. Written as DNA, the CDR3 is TGTGCCAGCAGCCCTCCAAGTGAGAACACTGAAGCTTTCTTT.

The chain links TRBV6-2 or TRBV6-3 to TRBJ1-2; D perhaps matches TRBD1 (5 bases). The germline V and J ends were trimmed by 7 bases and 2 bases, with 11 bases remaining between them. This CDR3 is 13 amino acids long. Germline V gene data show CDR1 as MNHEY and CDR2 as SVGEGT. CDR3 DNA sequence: TGTGCCAGCACCCCAGGGCCGAACTATGGCTACACCTTC. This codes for CASTPGPNYGYTF.